Shown below are 24 T cell receptor beta chains from a single sample sequenced in a study of regulatory T cells in long-lasting Graves disease. Documented time point: persistent/refractory GD, antithyroid drugs over 5 years with positive TRAb. The TCR library used RNA extracted from PBMCs. The TCR beta library used iRepertoire HTBI primers with Arm-PCR amplification of CDR3. TCRdb independently ran MiXCR on the multiplex PCR reads; one entry per CDR3 protein. The sample has about 470,000 distinct CDR3 sequences; about a fifth are singletons. The input for sequencing was peripheral blood mononuclear cells (PBMCs), taken when the disease was refractory, from a patient treated with antithyroid drugs. The receptors here all came from a female donor with Graves disease.

This clonotype was seen at least ten times. The CDR3 bases are TGTGCCAGCAGTTTTCTCCGGGACAGGGTTGGGAGTGTGAGTGAAAAACTGTTTTTT. Translation: CASSFLRDRVGSVSEKLFF. The chain uses TRBV12-3 or TRBV12-4 and TRBJ1-4; 9 positions agree with TRBD1. V lost 3 bases, J lost 7 bases, and 18 bases stayed unmatched. This CDR3 is built from 19 residues.

This clonotype was picked up a small number of times. CDR3 region: CASSIYHTEETQYF. The CDR3 nucleotides read TGTGCCAGTAGTATTTATCACACCGAAGAGACCCAGTACTTC. The chain links TRBV19 to TRBJ2-5; D gene ambiguous. Germline assignment: CDR1 LNHDA and CDR2 SQIVND (reference sequence). Trimming took 3 bases from V and 3 from J, leaving 11 bases between them. The CDR3 extends over 14 amino acids.

This clonotype was observed many times. The rearrangement joins TRBV19 to TRBJ2-5, with 14 bases aligning to TRBD2. V gave up 4 bases and J gave up 4 bases; unmatched junction bases: 5. This CDR3 region has 16 residues. Germline V gene sequence: CDR1 LNHDA, CDR2 SQIVND (reference sequence). This chain's CDR3 is CASSKGLAGGRETQYF. The CDR3 DNA sequence: TGTGCCAGTAGTAAAGGACTAGCGGGAGGAAGAGAGACCCAGTACTTC.

This clonotype was recorded only once. This rearrangement joins TRBV19 to TRBJ1-6; D remains unclear. This CDR3 contains 14 residues. V was cut by 5 bases and J by 3 bases, with 8 bases left in between. Germline loops: CDR1 LNHDA, CDR2 SQIVND (reference sequence). The DNA of the CDR3 is TGTGCCAGTAGTGCCGGGGACTATAATTCACCCCTCCACTTT. Protein sequence: CASSAGDYNSPLHF.

This chain uses TRBV19 with TRBJ1-1, with a tentative D call TRBD1 (5 bases). The CDR3 spans 15 residues. Germline assignment: CDR1 LNHDA and CDR2 SQIVND (reference sequence). V shed 4 bases and J shed 5 bases, with 17 bases lying between them. CDR3 nucleotides: TGTGCCAGTAGTAAAACCGGGACCTACGATACTGAAGCTTTCTTT. Residues: CASSKTGTYDTEAFF.

In its sample, this clonotype was seen many times. The chain links TRBV6-1 to TRBJ1-2, with D perhaps matching TRBD1 (6 bases). The CDR3 totals 14 residues. Per germline, CDR1 MNHNS and CDR2 SASEGT. The V end lost 10 bases, the J end lost 5 bases, and 20 bases lay between the germline ends. The CDR3 DNA reads as TGTGCCACCAAAAGGACAGCGTCAGCGTATGGCTACACCTTC. Its protein is CATKRTASAYGYTF.

This clonotype was observed at least ten times. The chain uses TRBV6-5 and TRBJ2-7; D is undetermined. V gave up 2 bases and J gave up 0 bases, with 8 bases separating them. Germline lookup yields CDR1 MNHEY and CDR2 SVGAGI. There are 14 residues in the CDR3. CDR3 residues: CASSYLSGSYEQYF. The CDR3 DNA sequence: TGTGCCAGCAGTTACCTTTCTGGCTCCTACGAGCAGTACTTC.

The chain employs TRBV7-8 and TRBJ2-1; 12 bases fit TRBD2. CDR3 length equals 16 residues. The germline V gene encodes CDR1 SGHVS and CDR2 FQNEAQ. After removal of 5 bases from V and 7 bases from J, the junction contained 9 bases not matched to a gene. This CDR3 is CASSPSTSGSVNEQFF. The CDR3 DNA sequence: TGTGCCAGCAGCCCATCGACTAGCGGGAGTGTGAATGAGCAGTTCTTC.

This clonotype was detected ten times or more. The chain joins TRBV28 to TRBJ1-6, with D perhaps matching TRBD1 (6 bases). V lost 4 bases and J lost 6, with 10 bases in between. CDR3 length equals 14 residues. Germline values: CDR1 MDHEN, CDR2 SYDVKM. DNA of the CDR3: TGTGCCAGCAGTTACGGGACACCTAATTCACCCCTCCACTTT. Amino acid sequence: CASSYGTPNSPLHF.

The gene calls are TRBV6-5 and TRBJ1-2; the D gene is possibly TRBD1 (5 bases). Germline values: CDR1 MNHEY, CDR2 SVGAGI. The length of the CDR3 is 16 residues. Trimming removed 0 bases from V and 1 base from J, with 12 bases in between. Here the CDR3 DNA reads TGTGCCAGCAGTTACTCTGGGGCAGCCCTTAACTATGGCTACACCTTC. This sequence encodes CASSYSGAALNYGYTF.

Points on this clonotype: With a much larger clone just one base away, this may be a read error. This chain uses TRBV6-5 with TRBJ2-7; TRBD1 agrees at 7 bases. With 4 bases clipped from V and 1 base from J, the junction kept 7 bases outside the gene matches. The V gene's germline CDR1 is MNHEY and CDR2 SVGAGI. This CDR3 comprises 15 residues. Here the CDR3 DNA reads TGTGCCAGCAGTTTTGGACAGGCTGCTTCCTACGAGCAGTACTTC. It is translated as CASSFGQAASYEQYF.

V is TRBV7-2 and J is TRBJ2-7; 8 bases match TRBD2. The CDR3 is 16 residues long. After removal of 2 bases from V and 3 bases from J, the junction contained 9 bases not matched to a gene. Germline V gene lookup returns CDR1 SGHTA and CDR2 FQGNSA. Here the CDR3 reads CASSLSVSGSHYEQYF. The DNA for the CDR3 is TGTGCCAGCAGCTTATCAGTCAGCGGGAGCCACTACGAGCAGTACTTC.

This clonotype has a count of ten or more. CDR3: CASSSTGGGSQNIQYF. CDR3 in DNA: TGTGCCAGCAGTTCTACAGGAGGGGGATCTCAAAACATTCAGTACTTC. V usage is TRBV12-3 or TRBV12-4 and J usage is TRBJ2-4; D might be TRBD1 or TRBD2, each matching 6 bases. V was clipped by 4 bases and J by 5 bases, with 18 bases between them. The CDR3 covers 16 residues.

This clonotype showed up many times. This chain links TRBV7-6 with TRBJ1-5; weak D call: TRBD1 (6 bases). Germline V gene data show CDR1 as SGHVS and CDR2 as FNYEAQ. Trimming cost V 5 bases and J 0 bases, with 11 bases left between them. The CDR3 has 15 residues. In DNA, the CDR3 is TGTGCCAGCAGCACGGGACAAGATAGCAATCAGCCCCAGCATTTT. It codes for CASSTGQDSNQPQHF.

The chain carries TRBV9 and TRBJ2-5; D unresolved. Trimming removed 2 bases from V and 5 bases from J, with 13 bases in between. CDR3 length equals 14 residues. CDR1 is SGDLS, CDR2 YYNGEE, per germline. This chain's CDR3 is CASSVSPAGETQYF. The CDR3 DNA reads as TGTGCCAGCAGCGTGAGTCCAGCTGGGGAGACCCAGTACTTC.

The CDR3 sequence is CVGSSIFGAGEETQYF. The CDR3 DNA follows: TGTGTCGGCAGTTCCATCTTCGGGGCGGGAGAGGAGACCCAGTACTTC. The chain joins TRBV6-2 or TRBV6-3 to TRBJ2-5, with 7 bases lining up with TRBD2. The CDR3 extends over 16 amino acids. Germline V CDR1 and CDR2: MNHEY, SVGEGT.

V usage is TRBV6-1 and J usage is TRBJ1-5; 8 bases are a match to TRBD1. Losses at the gene ends were 8 bases for V and 0 bases for J; bases not matched to a gene: 6. Germline CDR1 MNHNS, CDR2 SASEGT. The CDR3 runs to 15 residues. The CDR3 DNA reads as TGTGCCAGCCGAGGACAGGGTACTAGCAATCAGCCCCAGCATTTT. Translated, it gives CASRGQGTSNQPQHF.

There are many counts of this clonotype. The chain recombines TRBV28 with TRBJ1-1; D is unresolved. V was trimmed by 6 bases and J by 5 bases, leaving 4 bases between them. Germline values: CDR1 MDHEN, CDR2 SYDVKM. CDR3 size: 10 residues. DNA of the CDR3: TGTGCCAGCAGCTTTACTGAAGCTTTCTTT. This encodes CASSFTEAFF.

This clonotype occurred a few times. The rearrangement links TRBV3-1 to TRBJ2-6; no clear D gene. Trimming took 4 bases from V and 1 from J, leaving 5 bases between them. The CDR3 length is 14 residues. Germline loops: CDR1 LGHDT, CDR2 YNNKEL (reference sequence). This CDR3 reads CASSPQSGANVLTF. The CDR3 DNA follows: TGTGCCAGCAGCCCACAGTCTGGGGCCAACGTCCTGACTTTC.

This clonotype has more than one count but fewer than ten. The chain employs TRBV14 and TRBJ2-6; 8 positions agree with TRBD1. V was pared by 4 bases and J by 0 bases, with 8 bases of the junction left unmatched. The CDR3 has 18 amino acids. Germline V gives CDR1 SGHDN, CDR2 FVKESK. The CDR3 DNA follows: TGTGCCAGCAGCCCGCGTCAGGGGGCCTTCTCTGGGGCCAACGTCCTGACTTTC. This encodes CASSPRQGAFSGANVLTF.

This clonotype has ten or more counts. The CDR3 bases are TGTGCCAGCAGTTTAAGGGGTGGCCTGGGGCAGCCCCAGCATTTT. Translated, it gives CASSLRGGLGQPQHF. The chain couples TRBV28 to TRBJ1-5; maybe TRBD1 (5 bases). CDR1 and CDR2 (germline): MDHEN, SYDVKM. V lost 2 bases and J 7 bases, leaving 15 bases between the germline ends. This CDR3 has 15 residues.

V and J are TRBV19 and TRBJ2-1; TRBD2 aligns across 12 bases. Per germline, CDR1 LNHDA and CDR2 SQIVND (reference sequence). The CDR3 runs 23 residues. V lost 9 bases and J lost 0; bases outside the gene matches: 27. CDR3 protein: CASKDSGRTSGIRSFNSYNEQFF. The CDR3 DNA reads as TGTGCCAGCAAAGACTCCGGAAGGACTAGCGGGATAAGGAGCTTCAACTCCTACAATGAGCAGTTCTTC.

Only a few counts were recorded for this clonotype. The chain uses TRBV28 and TRBJ2-7; 8 bases are shared with TRBD2. The germline V gene has CDR1 MDHEN and CDR2 SYDVKM. V lost 4 bases, J lost 4 bases, and 3 bases stayed unmatched. The CDR3 is made up of 13 amino acids. In nucleotides, the CDR3 is TGTGCCAGCAGTTGGGGACTAGGGTACGAGCAGTACTTC. Its protein is CASSWGLGYEQYF.

In this sample, this clonotype turned up many times. V gene TRBV20-1 combines with J gene TRBJ1-2, with D uncertain. The CDR3 loop spans 12 amino acids. The V end lost 6 bases, the J end lost 7 bases, and 15 bases lay between the germline ends. Germline assignment: CDR1 DFQATT and CDR2 SNEGSKA (reference sequence). CDR3: CSARRYFGGYTF. In nucleotides, the CDR3 is TGCAGTGCAAGACGATACTTCGGTGGCTACACCTTC.